The 22 T cell receptor beta chains in this list originate from one sample, sequenced in a study of CD8 T cells in Susac syndrome. cDNA came from about 0.5 to 1 ug RNA primed by random hexamers. MiXCR, run by TCRdb on the immunoSEQ multiplex PCR reads, gives a single entry per CDR3 protein. Among 150,000 to 200,000 distinct CDR3 sequences listed, 94% were seen once. Sequenced input: CD4+ T cells from PBMCs. These receptors came from a human donor with Susac syndrome.

V usage is TRBV20-1 and J usage is TRBJ2-5; D is ambiguous. The CDR3 runs 13 residues. Germline CDR1 is DFQATT and CDR2 is SNEGSKA (reference sequence). Deletions cut 4 bases from V and 2 bases from J, with 11 bases between. Here the CDR3 reads CSAKSAKQETQYF. The CDR3 DNA reads as TGCAGTGCTAAAAGCGCCAAACAAGAGACCCAGTACTTC.

V gene TRBV2 combines with J gene TRBJ1-6, with TRBD1 matching over 8 bases. The J segment lost 7 bases and the V segment lost 6 bases, leaving 2 bases of the junction unmatched. CDR1 is SNHLY, CDR2 FYNNEI, per germline. The CDR3 has 13 amino acids. This chain's CDR3 is CASRQGVNSPLHF. CDR3 bases: TGTGCCAGCAGACAGGGGGTGAATTCACCCCTCCACTTT.

The chain uses TRBV3-1 and TRBJ2-5, with unresolved D. CDR1 is LGHDT, CDR2 YNNKEL, per germline (reference sequence). The CDR3 loop spans 15 amino acids. The V gene lost 0 bases and the J gene lost 5 bases, with 13 bases spanning the gap. CDR3 loop: CASSQDQPKSETQYF. CDR3 DNA sequence: TGTGCCAGCAGCCAAGATCAACCAAAGTCGGAGACCCAGTACTTC.

The chain links TRBV18 to TRBJ1-2; TRBD1 might be the D (6 bases). The CDR3 runs to 14 residues. Trimming stripped 3 bases from V and 3 bases from J, with 11 bases between. The germline gives CDR1 KGHSH, CDR2 LQKENI. The CDR3 DNA reads as TGTGCCAGCTCACCGCAGGGGACCTACTATGGCTACACCTTC. Translated: CASSPQGTYYGYTF.

This chain links TRBV27 with TRBJ1-2; a possible D gene is TRBD1 (6 bases). Germline V gene lookup returns CDR1 MNHEY and CDR2 SMNVEV (reference sequence). This CDR3 has 13 residues. V was clipped by 5 bases and J by 6 bases, with 13 bases between them. CDR3 sequence (DNA): TGTGCCAGCAGTCTGATAGGGGGGGATGGCTACACCTTC. Encoded protein: CASSLIGGDGYTF.

The V and J genes are TRBV9 and TRBJ2-7, with D perhaps matching TRBD2 (7 bases). Germline CDR1 is SGDLS and CDR2 is YYNGEE. V lost 0 bases, J lost 1 base, and 11 bases lay in between. CDR3 length equals 15 residues. CDR3 nucleotides: TGTGCCAGCAGCGTAGCGGGGGGCACTTCCTACGAGCAGTACTTC. Translation: CASSVAGGTSYEQYF.

V usage is TRBV12-3 or TRBV12-4 and J usage is TRBJ1-1; 8 bases line up with TRBD1. V lost 6 bases to trimming and J lost 4 bases; unmatched junction nucleotides: 4. CDR3 length: 13 residues. CDR3 region: CASRQTGATEAFF. CDR3 DNA sequence: TGTGCCAGCAGGCAGACAGGGGCCACTGAAGCTTTCTTT.

J is TRBJ2-5 and V is TRBV7-2; D tentatively fits TRBD1 or TRBD2 (7 bases each). The CDR3 loop spans 14 amino acids. The germline V gene encodes CDR1 SGHTA and CDR2 FQGNSA. The V and J ends lost 5 bases and 4 bases respectively, with 14 bases between them. The CDR3 DNA reads TGTGCCAGCAGCGCTCAGGGGGGGGGAGAGACCCAGTACTTC. Translating gives CASSAQGGGETQYF. Together with reference TRBV7-2 and TRBJ2-5, the CDR3 gives the full variable domain: GAGVSQSPSNKVTEKGKDVELRCDPISGHTALYWYRQSLGQGLEFLIYFQGNSAPDKSGLPSDRFSAERTGGSVSTLTIQRTQQEDSAVYLCASSAQGGGETQYFGPGTRLLVL.

This chain uses TRBV7-9 with TRBJ2-2; unclear D gene. V was shortened by 4 bases and J by 7 bases, with 7 bases between the two germline ends. Germline loops: CDR1 SEHNR, CDR2 FQNEAQ (reference sequence). CDR3 size: 12 residues. The CDR3 DNA sequence: TGTGCCAGCAGCTATTCCTTCGGGGAGCTGTTTTTT. Its translation: CASSYSFGELFF. Filled out from reference TRBV7-9 and TRBJ2-2, the complete variable domain reads DTGVSQNPRHKITKRGQNVTFRCDPISEHNRLYWYRQTLGQGPEFLTYFQNEAQLEKSRLLSDRFSAERPKGSFSTLEIQRTEQGDSAMYLCASSYSFGELFFGEGSRLTVL.

V gene TRBV3-1 combines with J gene TRBJ1-2; 8 bases align to TRBD1. The length of the CDR3 is 14 residues. The V and J ends lost 7 bases and 7 bases, in that order; junction bases with no gene match: 11. Germline V gene sequence: CDR1 LGHDT, CDR2 YNNKEL (reference sequence). The CDR3 loop reads CASTPRGQGVGYTF. The CDR3 DNA follows: TGTGCCAGCACGCCCCGAGGACAGGGTGTTGGCTACACCTTC.

CDR3 in DNA: TGCAGTGCTAGGGAGGGAACAACTAATGAAAAACTGTTTTTT. This gives the protein CSAREGTTNEKLFF. This sequence joins TRBV20-1 and TRBJ1-4, with D unclear. The V gene lost 3 bases and the J gene lost 0 bases, with 8 bases spanning the gap. This CDR3 region has 14 residues. Germline lookup yields CDR1 DFQATT and CDR2 SNEGSKA (reference sequence).

The chain combines TRBV7-9 with TRBJ2-1; TRBD2 is a possible D gene (5 bases). Germline V gives CDR1 SEHNR, CDR2 FQNEAQ (reference sequence). The length of the CDR3 is 15 residues. Trimming removed 5 bases from V and 4 bases from J, with 15 bases in between. The chain's CDR3 is CASSLTRTGYNEQFF. The CDR3 DNA reads as TGTGCCAGCAGCCTCACTCGGACTGGATACAATGAGCAGTTCTTC.

This clonotype appeared once. The chain has TRBV9 and TRBJ2-7; D gene unclear. CDR1 is SGDLS, CDR2 YYNGEE, per germline. Trimming shortened V by 0 bases and J by 5 bases, and 12 bases separated the two germline ends. The CDR3 extends over 14 amino acids. The DNA for the CDR3 is TGTGCCAGCAGCGTAGATGGGTTATCCGACGAGCAGTACTTC. It translates to CASSVDGLSDEQYF.

The chain recombines TRBV5-1 with TRBJ1-1; 8 bases match TRBD1. V dropped 4 bases and J dropped 8; count of bases not matched to a gene: 7. Germline loops: CDR1 SGHRS, CDR2 YFSETQ. The CDR3 runs to 13 residues. Here the CDR3 reads CASSPGQGNEAFF. In DNA, the CDR3 is TGCGCCAGCAGCCCTGGACAGGGCAACGAAGCTTTCTTT.

This clonotype was counted once. The gene calls are TRBV9 and TRBJ1-3; D uncertain. V lost 6 bases, J lost 0 bases, and 7 bases lay in between. Germline V CDR1 and CDR2: SGDLS, YYNGEE. The CDR3 is made up of 13 amino acids. The CDR3 region is CASTTNSGNTIYF. The CDR3 nucleotides are TGTGCCAGCACCACGAACTCTGGAAACACCATATATTTT.

The V and J genes are TRBV7-2 and TRBJ2-2; 8 bases are shared with TRBD1. The germline CDR1 and CDR2 sequences are SGHTA and FQGNSA. The trim removed 6 bases at V and 4 bases at J, leaving 10 bases unmatched. The CDR3 is 16 residues long. CDR3 loop: CASSITGGVSTGELFF. The CDR3 DNA sequence: TGTGCCAGCAGTATTACAGGGGGAGTTAGCACCGGGGAGCTGTTTTTT.

This chain joins TRBV20-1 and TRBJ2-1; the D gene could be TRBD1 or TRBD2 (5 bases each). The germline V gene encodes CDR1 DFQATT and CDR2 SNEGSKA (reference sequence). V gave up 0 bases and J gave up 2 bases, with 17 bases separating them. The CDR3 has 17 residues. The CDR3 region has the DNA TGCAGTGCTAGAGATCCGGGGTGGGGGAGCCCCTACAATGAGCAGTTCTTC. Amino acid sequence: CSARDPGWGSPYNEQFF.

The genes are TRBV5-1 and TRBJ1-6; no clear D gene. The CDR3 consists of 14 residues. Germline V gives CDR1 SGHRS, CDR2 YFSETQ. V was trimmed by 0 bases and J by 7 bases, leaving 8 bases between them. CDR3 loop: CASSLEGLNSPLHF. Here the CDR3 DNA reads TGCGCCAGCAGCTTGGAGGGTCTGAATTCACCCCTCCACTTT.

V is TRBV20-1 and J is TRBJ2-5; 8 bases map to TRBD2. V dropped 5 bases and J dropped 2; count of bases not matched to a gene: 4. The CDR3 is made up of 13 amino acids. CDR1 is DFQATT, CDR2 SNEGSKA, per germline (reference sequence). In nucleotides, the CDR3 is TGCAGTGCTTTTCGGGGGGGGCAAGAGACCCAGTACTTC. Its protein product is CSAFRGGQETQYF.

The chain couples TRBV7-2 to TRBJ2-3, with 8 bases aligning to TRBD1. Per germline, CDR1 SGHTA and CDR2 FQGNSA. V trimming: 2 bases; J trimming: 14 bases; junction bases outside the gene matches: 12. The CDR3 totals 14 residues. CDR3 coding DNA: TGTGCCAGCAGCTTATTAGTTTCAGGGGGCCCTGTGTATTTT. It yields the protein CASSLLVSGGPVYF.

The chain recombines TRBV20-1 with TRBJ2-7, with D possibly being TRBD1 (5 bases). CDR3 length: 11 amino acids. Germline CDR1 is DFQATT and CDR2 is SNEGSKA (reference sequence). V lost 5 bases and J 5 bases, leaving 10 bases between the germline ends. The CDR3 DNA reads as TGCAGTGCTCAAACAGGCAACGAGCAGTACTTC. Translated: CSAQTGNEQYF.

The chain joins TRBV4-2 to TRBJ2-5, with a tentative D call TRBD2 (5 bases). Trimming removed 6 bases from V and 5 bases from J, with 13 bases in between. The germline CDR1 and CDR2 sequences are LGHNA and YNFKEQ. The CDR3 runs 13 residues. CDR3 bases: TGTGCCAGCAGGGCCTTCGGGGTTGAGACCCAGTACTTC. Its translation is CASRAFGVETQYF.